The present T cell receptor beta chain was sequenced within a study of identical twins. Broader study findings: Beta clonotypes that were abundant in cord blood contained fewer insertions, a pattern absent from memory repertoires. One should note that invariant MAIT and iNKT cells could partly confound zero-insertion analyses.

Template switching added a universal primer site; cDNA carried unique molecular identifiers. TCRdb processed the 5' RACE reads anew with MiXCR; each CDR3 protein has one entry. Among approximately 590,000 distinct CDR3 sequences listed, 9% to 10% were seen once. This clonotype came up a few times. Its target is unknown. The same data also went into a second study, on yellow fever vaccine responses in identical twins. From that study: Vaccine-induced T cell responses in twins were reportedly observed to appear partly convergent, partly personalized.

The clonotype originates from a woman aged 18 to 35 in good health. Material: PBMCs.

CDR3 DNA sequence: TGCAGTGCTAGAGGCAGACTAGCGACAGGGACGTACCAAGAGACCCAGTACTTC. This encodes CSARGRLATGTYQETQYF. This chain joins TRBV20-1 and TRBJ2-5; TRBD2 might be the D (8 bases). V was pared by 1 base and J by 0 bases, with 21 bases between. CDR1 and CDR2 from the germline V gene are DFQATT and SNEGSKA (reference sequence). The CDR3 has 18 residues.